These T cell receptor beta chains were read from a single sample in a study of T cells in Graves' hyperthyroidism and ophthalmopathy. TCRdb re-called the multiplex PCR reads with MiXCR, one entry per CDR3 protein. Here the sample spans about 700,000 distinct CDR3 sequences, roughly 45% being singletons. The specimen sequenced was peripheral blood or thyroid tissue (not recorded which). The source is an adult man with Graves' disease, either hyperthyroidism or ophthalmopathy (not recorded which). The CDR3 runs from the conserved cysteine through the conserved F or W. The D gene is left open where the match is weak. Rows give clone size only sometimes, using once, few, many, or a class for an expanded clone.

>TRBJ1-1|TRBV2|TRBD1|few
CASSRTGHTEAFF
TGTGCCAGCAGCCGGACAGGGCACACTGAAGCTTTCTTT
>TRBJ2-5|TRBV12-3/TRBV12-4|TRBD1|NA
CASSIGQGPQYF
TGTGCCAGCAGTATCGGACAGGGACCCCAGTACTTC
>TRBJ1-6|TRBV5-4|NA|NA
CASSQVSTRQNSPLHF
TGTGCCAGCAGCCAAGTGTCGACACGTCAAAATTCACCCCTCCACTTT
>TRBJ1-1|TRBV7-9|NA|NA
CASSSGAEAAFF
TGTGCCAGCAGTTCCGGGGCCGAGGCGGCTTTCTTT
>TRBJ1-1|TRBV12-3/TRBV12-4|NA|NA
CASSFASVEAFF
TGTGCCAGCAGTTTTGCGTCGGTTGAAGCTTTCTTT
>TRBJ2-7|TRBV13|NA|once
CARSLGGAYEQYF
TGTGCCCGCAGCTTAGGCGGTGCCTACGAGCAGTACTTC
>TRBJ2-7|TRBV19|TRBD1|NA
CASRPGTGDYEQYF
TGTGCCAGTAGACCCGGGACAGGGGACTACGAGCAGTACTTC
>TRBJ1-5|TRBV2|NA|many
CASRVWGNQPQHF
TGTGCCAGTAGGGTCTGGGGCAATCAGCCCCAGCATTTT
>TRBJ2-5|TRBV14|TRBD2|NA
CASSQTRGRMETQYF
TGTGCCAGCAGCCAAACGCGGGGGAGGATGGAGACCCAGTACTTC
>TRBJ1-4|TRBV29-1|NA|many
CSVEVAGRDEKLFF
TGCAGCGTTGAAGTAGCAGGGCGGGATGAAAAACTGTTTTTT
>TRBJ2-5|TRBV20-1|NA|NA
CSAGGLETQYF
TGCAGTGCCGGGGGGCTGGAGACCCAGTACTTC
>TRBJ2-1|TRBV7-6|NA|NA
CASSLGNYNEQFF
TGTGCCAGCAGCTTAGGAAATTACAATGAGCAGTTCTTC
>TRBJ1-6|TRBV6-5|NA|NA
CASSFSTSDSNSPLHF
TGTGCCAGCAGTTTTTCCACGTCAGACAGCAATTCACCCCTCCACTTT
>TRBJ1-2|TRBV14|NA|many
CASSAREGGYYGYTF
TGTGCCAGCAGCGCGAGGGAGGGCGGATACTATGGCTACACCTTC
>TRBJ1-1|TRBV19|TRBD1|NA
CASSAGRGRGTEAFF
TGTGCCAGTAGTGCTGGCAGGGGGCGAGGCACTGAAGCTTTCTTT
>TRBJ1-2|TRBV20-1|NA|NA
CSARESGNYGYTF
TGCAGTGCTAGAGAGAGCGGGAACTATGGCTACACCTTC
>TRBJ1-1|TRBV7-9|NA|many
CASSFSTNTEAFF
TGTGCCAGCAGCTTTTCAACGAACACTGAAGCTTTCTTT